A single sample gave rise to the 18 T cell receptor beta chains below, sequenced in a study of patients and donors after allogeneic stem cell transplantation (TCRdb year 2020). Libraries were constructed by RT-PCR. The sequencing machine was a NextSeq 550. TCRdb's own reprocessing of the public reads used fastp at Q25 and MiXCR and kept productive beta chains. When rows share a CDR3 protein, they turn into one entry using the most common DNA and genes. A total of some 960,000 distinct CDR3 sequences appear in this sample, roughly 18% of them only once. The top ten clonotypes cover 5.5% to 6.5% of the sample. Sequenced: blood, either unsorted or a sorted T cell fraction (not recorded which). These TCRs come from a human donor who was either an allogeneic HSCT recipient or a stem cell or donor lymphocyte infusion donor (not recorded which). It is not recorded whose cells these are; they may come from a transplant donor.

In this sample, this clonotype turned up a few times. V usage is TRBV7-9 and J usage is TRBJ1-5; no definite D call. Germline CDR1 SEHNR, CDR2 FQNEAQ (reference sequence). The CDR3 spans 14 residues. V lost 1 base and J 3 bases, leaving 7 bases between the germline ends. The DNA for the CDR3 is TGTGCCAGCAGCTTAGAGGGTCACAATCAGCCCCAGCATTTT. It translates to CASSLEGHNQPQHF.

The genes are TRBV12-3 or TRBV12-4 and TRBJ2-2; D gene unclear. With 5 bases removed from V and 7 bases from J, the gap between germline ends came to 8 bases. This CDR3 comprises 12 residues. CDR3 DNA sequence: TGTGCCAGCAGTCCCAACGGCGGGGAGCTGTTTTTT. Translating it yields CASSPNGGELFF.

Only a few counts were recorded for this clonotype. J is TRBJ2-2 and V is TRBV12-3 or TRBV12-4; D possibly corresponds to TRBD1 (5 bases). This CDR3 is 14 amino acids long. Trimming cost V 5 bases and J 5 bases, with 12 bases left between them. CDR3 sequence: CASSETEITGELFF. CDR3 coding DNA: TGTGCCAGCAGTGAGACAGAGATAACCGGGGAGCTGTTTTTT.

This sequence joins TRBV7-9 and TRBJ2-1, with D unclear. Germline CDR1 reads SEHNR; CDR2 reads FQNEAQ (reference sequence). V was trimmed by 9 bases and J by 2 bases, leaving 14 bases between them. This CDR3 is 14 amino acids long. For the CDR3, the DNA is TGTGCCAGTTCGTACAGCCTACCCTACAATGAGCAGTTCTTC. Translated, it gives CASSYSLPYNEQFF.

The chain combines TRBV20-1 with TRBJ1-5; TRBD1 might be the D (6 bases). Germline CDR1 reads DFQATT; CDR2 reads SNEGSKA (reference sequence). V dropped 2 bases and J dropped 2 bases, with 13 bases sitting between them. The CDR3 sequence is 15 residues long. The DNA for the CDR3 is TGCAGTGCTAGAATACAACAGGGCGGCAATCAGCCCCAGCATTTT. This gives the protein CSARIQQGGNQPQHF.

The chain employs TRBV6-5 and TRBJ1-3; 9 bases agree with TRBD1. Germline V CDR1 and CDR2: MNHEY, SVGAGI. The V and J ends lost 0 bases and 4 bases, in that order; junction bases with no gene match: 4. The CDR3 length is 16 residues. This CDR3 is CASSYSQGANGNTIYF. The CDR3 DNA is TGTGCCAGCAGTTACTCACAGGGGGCGAACGGAAACACCATATATTTT.

This chain joins TRBV15 and TRBJ1-1; D unresolved. The CDR3 covers 15 residues. CDR1 is LNHNV and CDR2 is YYDKDF in the germline V gene (reference sequence). V was pared by 4 bases and J by 1 base, with 13 bases between. The CDR3 DNA follows: TGTGCCACCAGCACGGTAGGAGAGGAGAACACTGAAGCTTTCTTT. Translating it yields CATSTVGEENTEAFF.

This chain links TRBV5-6 with TRBJ1-3, with D possibly TRBD1 on 6 matching bases. V dropped 0 bases and J dropped 1 base, with 11 bases sitting between them. Germline loops: CDR1 SGHDT, CDR2 YYEEEE. This CDR3 spans 16 amino acids. The DNA of the CDR3 is TGTGCCAGCAGCTTGGGGGCGAGGGGGTCTGGAAACACCATATATTTT. It translates to CASSLGARGSGNTIYF.

This clonotype was detected ten times or more. V is TRBV4-3 and J is TRBJ2-1, with TRBD1 matching over 11 bases. CDR1 is LGHNA, CDR2 YSLEER, per germline. The junction had 2 bases not matched to a gene; V was cut back by 2 bases and J by 8 bases. The CDR3 is 14 residues long. The DNA for the CDR3 is TGCGCCAGCAGCCAACTGGACAGGGGGCATGAGCAGTTCTTC. As protein: CASSQLDRGHEQFF.

This clonotype was counted only a few times. CDR3 loop: CSVEGTSGSGYNEQFF. The DNA of the CDR3 is TGCAGCGTTGAAGGGACTAGCGGGAGTGGTTACAATGAGCAGTTCTTC. The chain combines TRBV29-1 with TRBJ2-1; 13 nucleotides agree with TRBD2. CDR3 length equals 16 residues. Germline CDR1 SQVTM, CDR2 ANQGSEA. V was clipped by 1 base and J by 4 bases; unmatched bases: 4.

J is TRBJ2-5 and V is TRBV11-2; 14 bases are a match to TRBD2. Looked up from germline, CDR1 is SGHAT and CDR2 is FQNNGV. The CDR3 spans 18 residues. V gave up 5 bases and J gave up 4 bases; unmatched junction bases: 12. The CDR3 spells CASSRRHPGLAGAETQYF. In DNA form, the CDR3 reads TGTGCCAGCAGCCGACGACACCCGGGACTAGCGGGAGCAGAGACCCAGTACTTC.

The chain joins TRBV10-2 to TRBJ2-7; 14 nucleotides line up with TRBD2. J lost 5 bases, V lost 4 bases, and 4 bases had no gene match. The CDR3 spans 15 residues. CDR1 and CDR2 from the germline V gene are WSHSY and SAAADI. This CDR3 is CASSGTSGRINEQYF. CDR3 in DNA: TGCGCCAGCAGTGGGACTAGCGGGAGGATCAACGAGCAGTACTTC.

V usage is TRBV7-2 and J usage is TRBJ1-1, with D uncertain. Trimming removed 1 base from V and 0 bases from J, with 9 bases in between. Germline V gene data show CDR1 as SGHTA and CDR2 as FQGNSA. The CDR3 is 15 residues long. CDR3 sequence reads: CASSLVGQMNTEAFF. CDR3 in DNA: TGTGCCAGCAGCTTAGTAGGGCAGATGAACACTGAAGCTTTCTTT.

The V call is TRBV7-9, the J call TRBJ2-3; D remains unclear. This CDR3 is 13 amino acids long. V lost 5 bases to trimming and J lost 3 bases, with 9 bases between them. Germline CDR1 reads SEHNR; CDR2 reads FQNEAQ (reference sequence). The CDR3, as DNA: TGTGCCAGCAGCAAACCGGCGACAGATACGCAGTATTTT. It encodes CASSKPATDTQYF.

The rearrangement joins TRBV29-1 to TRBJ2-1; TRBD2 matches 9 bases. The trim removed 4 bases at V and 4 bases at J, leaving 8 bases unmatched. CDR3 length: 15 amino acids. Germline values: CDR1 SQVTM, CDR2 ANQGSEA. The CDR3 is CSVVGPSGAYNEQFF. The CDR3 DNA is TGCAGCGTTGTTGGGCCTAGCGGGGCGTACAATGAGCAGTTCTTC.

This clonotype showed up just a few times. The V gene is TRBV11-2, the J gene TRBJ2-1; 8 nucleotides match TRBD1. With V trimmed by 1 base and J by 7 bases, 15 bases remained unmatched. The CDR3 loop spans 18 amino acids. The V gene's germline CDR1 is SGHAT and CDR2 FQNNGV. This CDR3 reads CASSLGGWKQGGMNEQFF. The CDR3 nucleotides are TGTGCCAGCAGCTTAGGCGGTTGGAAACAGGGGGGAATGAATGAGCAGTTCTTC. The whole variable domain, filled in from reference TRBV11-2 and TRBJ2-1, reads EAGVAQSPRYKIIEKRQSVAFWCNPISGHATLYWYQQILGQGPKLLIQFQNNGVVDDSQLPKDRFSAERLKGVDSTLKIQPAKLEDSAVYLCASSLGGWKQGGMNEQFFGPGTRLTVL.

J is TRBJ2-3 and V is TRBV28; D is possibly TRBD1 (6 bases). There are 16 residues in the CDR3. CDR1 and CDR2 from the germline V gene are MDHEN and SYDVKM. The V end lost 2 bases, the J end lost 2 bases, and 14 bases lay between the germline ends. The CDR3 loop is CASSLGGHGNTDTQYF. CDR3 coding DNA: TGTGCCAGCAGTTTAGGGGGCCATGGAAACACAGATACGCAGTATTTT.

The chain uses TRBV4-2 and TRBJ2-7, with 13 bases fitting TRBD2. J gave up 2 bases and V 4 bases, and 5 bases lay outside the gene matches. The CDR3 runs to 16 residues. CDR1 LGHNA and CDR2 YNFKEQ come from the germline V gene. CDR3 DNA sequence: TGTGCCAGCAGCCGCTTACTAGCGGGAGGGCCCTACGAGCAGTACTTC. It codes for CASSRLLAGGPYEQYF.